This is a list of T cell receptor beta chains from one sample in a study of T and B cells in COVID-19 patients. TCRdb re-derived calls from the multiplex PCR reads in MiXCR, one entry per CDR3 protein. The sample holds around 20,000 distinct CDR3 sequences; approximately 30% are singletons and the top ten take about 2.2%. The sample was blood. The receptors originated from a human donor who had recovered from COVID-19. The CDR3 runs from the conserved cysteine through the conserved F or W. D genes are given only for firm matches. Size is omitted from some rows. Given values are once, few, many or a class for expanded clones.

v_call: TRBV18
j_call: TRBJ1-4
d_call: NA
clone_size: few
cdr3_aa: CASSPALGQLRNEKLFF
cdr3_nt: TGTGCCAGCTCACCAGCCCTCGGACAGTTGCGTAATGAAAAACTGTTTTTT

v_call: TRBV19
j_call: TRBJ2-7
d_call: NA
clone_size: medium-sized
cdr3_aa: CASSIGPQDYEQYF
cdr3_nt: TGTGCCAGTAGTATCGGGCCACAGGACTACGAGCAGTACTTC

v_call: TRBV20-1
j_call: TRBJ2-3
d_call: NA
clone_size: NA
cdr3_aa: CSALSAPRAQYF
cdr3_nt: TGCAGTGCTCTCTCCGCTCCCAGGGCGCAGTATTTT

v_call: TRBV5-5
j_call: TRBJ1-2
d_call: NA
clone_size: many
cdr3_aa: CASSLRESQLNNYGYTF
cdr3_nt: TGTGCCAGCAGCTTGCGGGAGAGCCAGTTAAATAACTATGGCTACACCTTC

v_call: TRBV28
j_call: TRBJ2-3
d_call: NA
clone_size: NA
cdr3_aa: CASSTTGYTQYF
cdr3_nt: TGTGCCAGCAGCACTACTGGCTATACGCAGTATTTT

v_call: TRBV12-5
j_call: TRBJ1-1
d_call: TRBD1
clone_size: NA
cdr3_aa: CASGSTGVEAFF
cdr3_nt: TGTGCTAGTGGCTCCACAGGGGTAGAAGCTTTCTTT

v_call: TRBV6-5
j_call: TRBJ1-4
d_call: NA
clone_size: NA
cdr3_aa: CASSYSRGPTGWEKLFF
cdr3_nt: TGTGCCAGCAGTTACTCTCGGGGACCTACAGGGTGGGAAAAACTGTTTTTT

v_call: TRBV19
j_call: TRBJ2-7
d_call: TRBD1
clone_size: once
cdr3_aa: CASSVGGTWDSPYEQYF
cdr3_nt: TGTGCCAGCAGCGTAGGCGGAACTTGGGACAGTCCCTACGAGCAGTACTTC

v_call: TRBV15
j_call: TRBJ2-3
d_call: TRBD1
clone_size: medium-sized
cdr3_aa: CATSRVRTGNTDTQYF
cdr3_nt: TGTGCCACCAGCAGAGTCCGGACAGGGAACACAGATACGCAGTATTTT

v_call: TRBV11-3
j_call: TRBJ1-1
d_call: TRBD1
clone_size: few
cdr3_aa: CASSLGAGTGSNTEAFF
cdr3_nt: TGTGCCAGCAGCTTAGGGGCCGGGACAGGGAGCAACACTGAAGCTTTCTTT

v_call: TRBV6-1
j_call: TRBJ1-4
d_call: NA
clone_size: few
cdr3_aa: CASRGNGTLDEKLFF
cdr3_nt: TGTGCCAGCAGAGGGAACGGGACTCTTGATGAAAAACTGTTTTTT

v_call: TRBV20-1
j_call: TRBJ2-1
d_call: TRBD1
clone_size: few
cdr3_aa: CSAWAGQGRNEQFF
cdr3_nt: TGCAGTGCTTGGGCGGGACAGGGGAGGAATGAGCAGTTCTTC

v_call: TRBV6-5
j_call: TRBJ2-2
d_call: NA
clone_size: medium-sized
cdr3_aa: CESRGSLGNTGELFF
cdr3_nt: TGCGAGAGCAGAGGTAGCCTTGGGAACACCGGGGAGCTGTTTTTT

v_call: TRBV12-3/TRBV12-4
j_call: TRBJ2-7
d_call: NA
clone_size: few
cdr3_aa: CASSLGVGAYEQYF
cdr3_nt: TGTGCCAGCAGTTTAGGGGTAGGAGCCTACGAGCAGTACTTC

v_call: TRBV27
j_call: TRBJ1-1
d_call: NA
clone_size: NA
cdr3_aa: CASSSQGTEAFF
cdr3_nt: TGTGCCAGCAGTTCCCAGGGGACTGAAGCTTTCTTT

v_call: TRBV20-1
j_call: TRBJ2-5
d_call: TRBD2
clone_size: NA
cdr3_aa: CSKRGGLKETQYF
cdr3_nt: TGCTCGAAGCGGGGGGGCTTGAAAGAGACCCAGTACTTC

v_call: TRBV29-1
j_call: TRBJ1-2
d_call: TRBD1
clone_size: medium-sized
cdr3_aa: CSDRQGDGYTF
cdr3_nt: TGCAGCGATCGACAGGGGGACGGCTACACCTTC

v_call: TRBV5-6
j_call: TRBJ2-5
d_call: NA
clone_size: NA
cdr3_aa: CASSLDGQYGETQYF
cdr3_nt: TGCGCCAGCAGCTTGGACGGACAGTACGGGGAGACCCAGTACTTC

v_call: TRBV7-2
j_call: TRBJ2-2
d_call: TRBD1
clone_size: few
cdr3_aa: CASGTGNTGELFF
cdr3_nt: TGTGCCAGCGGGACAGGGAACACCGGGGAGCTGTTTTTT

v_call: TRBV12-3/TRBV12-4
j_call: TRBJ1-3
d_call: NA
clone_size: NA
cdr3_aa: CASSFLSGNTIYF
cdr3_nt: TGTGCCAGCAGTTTCCTCTCTGGAAACACCATATATTTT

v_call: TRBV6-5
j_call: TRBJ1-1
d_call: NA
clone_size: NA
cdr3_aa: CASSYQQAASEAFF
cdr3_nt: TGTGCCAGCAGTTACCAACAGGCTGCGAGTGAAGCTTTCTTT

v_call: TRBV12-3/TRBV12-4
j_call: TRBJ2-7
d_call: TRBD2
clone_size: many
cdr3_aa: CASWGGGYEQYF
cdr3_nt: TGTGCCAGCTGGGGGGGTGGGTACGAGCAGTACTTC

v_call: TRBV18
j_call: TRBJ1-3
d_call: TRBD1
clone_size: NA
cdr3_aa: CASSQDRGRVTIYF
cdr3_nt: TGTGCCAGCTCACAGGACAGGGGGCGAGTCACCATATATTTT

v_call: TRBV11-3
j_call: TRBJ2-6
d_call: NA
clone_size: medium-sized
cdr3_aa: CASSSRDLSGANVLTF
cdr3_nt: TGTGCCAGCAGCTCACGAGACCTCTCTGGGGCCAACGTCCTGACTTTC

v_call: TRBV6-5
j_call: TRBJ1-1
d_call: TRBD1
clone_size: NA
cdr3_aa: CASSYLRTGGWGTEAFF
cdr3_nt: TGTGCCAGCAGTTACCTCCGGACAGGGGGCTGGGGCACTGAAGCTTTCTTT